This record concerns one T cell receptor (beta chain) sequence. Its antigen is unknown. A junction boundary mismatches the germline segment, possibly from a read error. With 60 Vbeta and 13 Jbeta primers, the PCR was carried out. Libraries were prepared by immunoSEQ multiplex PCR; TCRdb keeps only in-frame clonotypes and omits some of them. This sample carries around 150,000 clones, approximately 81% of them seen once, and the ten largest clones take about 2.6%. The CDR3 has 15 residues. Germline V CDR1 and CDR2: SGHTA, FQGTGA. The data were taken from a study of cytomegalovirus exposure and HLA in healthy donors. Findings and limits, study-wide: Upon later analysis, TCR association rates were observed to vary by HLA locus, being highest for DRB1 and lowest for HLA-C.

The source of this sequence is a boy younger than 10 in good health and CMV-seronegative. The sequenced sample consisted of PBMCs. This chain connects TRBV7-3 to TRBJ2-6; 7 bases match TRBD1. DNA for the CDR3: TGTTCCAGCAGCCGTACAGGGGTAGGGGCCAACGTCCTGACTTTC. Protein sequence: CSSSRTGVGANVLTF.